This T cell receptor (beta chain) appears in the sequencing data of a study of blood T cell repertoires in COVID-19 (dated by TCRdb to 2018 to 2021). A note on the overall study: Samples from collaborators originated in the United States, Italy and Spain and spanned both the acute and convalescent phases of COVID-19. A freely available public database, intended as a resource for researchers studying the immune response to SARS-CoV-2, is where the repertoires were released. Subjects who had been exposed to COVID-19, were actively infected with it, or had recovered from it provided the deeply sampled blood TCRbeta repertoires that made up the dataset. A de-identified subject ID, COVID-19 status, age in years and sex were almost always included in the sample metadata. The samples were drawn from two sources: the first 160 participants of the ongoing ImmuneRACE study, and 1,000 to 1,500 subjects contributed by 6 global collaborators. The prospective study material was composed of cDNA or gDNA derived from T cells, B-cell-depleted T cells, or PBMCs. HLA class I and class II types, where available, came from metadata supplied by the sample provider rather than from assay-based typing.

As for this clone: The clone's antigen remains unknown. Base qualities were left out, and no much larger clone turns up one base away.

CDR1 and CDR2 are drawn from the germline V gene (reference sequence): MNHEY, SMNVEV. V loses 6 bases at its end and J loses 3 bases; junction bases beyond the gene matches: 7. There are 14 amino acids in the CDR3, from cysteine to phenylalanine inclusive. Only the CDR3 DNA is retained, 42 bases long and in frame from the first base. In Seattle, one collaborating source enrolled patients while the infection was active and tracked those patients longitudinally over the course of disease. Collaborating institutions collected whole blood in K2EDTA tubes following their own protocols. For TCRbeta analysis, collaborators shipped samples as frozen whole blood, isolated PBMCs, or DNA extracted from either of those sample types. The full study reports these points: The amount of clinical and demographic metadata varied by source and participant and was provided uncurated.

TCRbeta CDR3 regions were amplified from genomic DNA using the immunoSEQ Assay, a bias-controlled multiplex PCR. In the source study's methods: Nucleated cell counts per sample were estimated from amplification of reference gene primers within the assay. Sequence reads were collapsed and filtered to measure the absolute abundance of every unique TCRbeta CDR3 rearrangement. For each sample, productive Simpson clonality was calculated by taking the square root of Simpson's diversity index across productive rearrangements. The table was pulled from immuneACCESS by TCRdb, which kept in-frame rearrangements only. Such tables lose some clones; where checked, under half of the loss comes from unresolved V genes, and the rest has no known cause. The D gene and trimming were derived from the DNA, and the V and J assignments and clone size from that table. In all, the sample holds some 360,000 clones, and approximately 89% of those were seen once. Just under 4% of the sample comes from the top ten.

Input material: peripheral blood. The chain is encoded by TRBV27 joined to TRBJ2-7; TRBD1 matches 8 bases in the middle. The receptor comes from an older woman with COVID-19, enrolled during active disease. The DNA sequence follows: TGTGCCAGCAGCAGGGGGCCGCAAAACTACGAGCAGTACTTC. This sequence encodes CASSRGPQNYEQYF.